Shown below are 20 T cell receptor beta chains from a single sample sequenced in a study of blood T cell repertoires in COVID-19. The data were produced by immunoSEQ multiplex PCR, yet TCRdb's version contains in-frame clones alone and is incomplete. The sample lists roughly 430,000 clones; around 90% were seen once. Sequencing was carried out using PBMCs or T cells enriched from blood (not recorded which). Receptors were obtained from a woman in her forties with acute COVID-19.

The V call is TRBV5-8, the J call TRBJ2-7; possibly TRBD2 for D (5 bases). The CDR3 length is 14 residues. V lost 0 bases and J 0 bases, leaving 7 bases between the germline ends. Germline V gene sequence: CDR1 SGHTS, CDR2 YDEGEE. The CDR3 spells CASSLEGSSYEQYF. The CDR3 coding sequence is TGTGCCAGCAGCTTGGAAGGGAGCTCCTACGAGCAGTACTTC.

This clone was seen a single time. V usage is TRBV5-5 and J usage is TRBJ2-7; 10 bases are shared with TRBD1. J was trimmed by 3 bases and V by 0 bases; bases with no gene match: 3. The CDR3 extends over 15 amino acids. In germline, CDR1 is SGHKS, CDR2 YYEKEE (reference sequence). In DNA form, the CDR3 reads TGTGCCAGCAGCTTGGAGGGGACAGGGGTCTACGAGCAGTACTTC. Residues: CASSLEGTGVYEQYF.

The J gene is TRBJ2-1, the V gene TRBV11-3; TRBD2 agrees at 8 bases. The germline V gene has CDR1 SGHNT and CDR2 YENEEA. The CDR3 totals 14 residues. The trim removed 5 bases at V and 7 bases at J, leaving 7 bases unmatched. The CDR3 spells CASSPRTGGNEQFF. The CDR3 bases are TGTGCCAGCAGCCCTCGGACGGGAGGGAATGAGCAGTTCTTC.

The chain is built from TRBV19 and TRBJ1-5; D uncertain. The V end was cut by 6 bases, the J end by 4 bases, with 19 bases between. Germline lookup yields CDR1 LNHDA and CDR2 SQIVND (reference sequence). The CDR3 totals 16 residues. CDR3 protein: CASRTNHSPSNQPQHF. In DNA form, the CDR3 reads TGTGCCAGTAGGACTAATCACAGCCCTTCTAATCAGCCCCAGCATTTT.

The count of this clone is one. This chain links TRBV19 with TRBJ1-5; no clear D. The CDR3 covers 15 residues. The ends were cut back, 5 bases at V and 6 bases at J, with 17 bases in the middle. CDR1 is LNHDA, CDR2 SQIVND, per germline (reference sequence). The CDR3 spells CASSSSGGSIQPQHF. The CDR3 nucleotides are TGTGCCAGTAGTTCCAGCGGAGGTTCGATTCAGCCCCAGCATTTT.

The chain carries TRBV15 and TRBJ2-7; 7 nucleotides agree with TRBD2. This CDR3 region has 16 residues. Germline V gene sequence: CDR1 LNHNV, CDR2 YYDKDF (reference sequence). V lost 1 base and J lost 2; bases outside the gene matches: 8. The CDR3 region has the DNA TGTGCCACCAGCAGAGGCAAGCGGGACGGGACCTACGAGCAGTACTTC. It yields the protein CATSRGKRDGTYEQYF.

The V gene is TRBV5-1, the J gene TRBJ1-2; TRBD1 matches at 7 bases. V lost 2 bases and J lost 1; bases outside the gene matches: 5. This CDR3 contains 15 residues. Germline CDR1 reads SGHRS; CDR2 reads YFSETQ. CDR3: CASSFGGGLNYGYTF. For the CDR3, the DNA is TGCGCCAGCAGCTTCGGAGGGGGCCTTAACTATGGCTACACCTTC. Full variable domain (missing parts from reference TRBV5-1 and TRBJ1-2): KAGVTQTPRYLIKTRGQQVTLSCSPISGHRSVSWYQQTPGQGLQFLFEYFSETQRNKGNFPGRFSGRQFSNSRSEMNVSTLELGDSALYLCASSFGGGLNYGYTFGSGTRLTVV.

The rearrangement links TRBV30 to TRBJ2-1, with TRBD2 matching over 8 bases. CDR3 size: 13 residues. CDR1 is GTSNPN and CDR2 is SVGIG in the germline V gene (reference sequence). V lost 7 bases and J lost 3; bases outside the gene matches: 5. CDR3 region: CASSGGRYNEQFF. The CDR3 nucleotides read TGTGCCTCCTCGGGGGGGCGCTACAATGAGCAGTTCTTC.

V gene TRBV9 combines with J gene TRBJ2-7; 9 bases are a match to TRBD1. This CDR3 contains 16 residues. Germline lookup yields CDR1 SGDLS and CDR2 YYNGEE. The CDR3 sequence is CAQPPKGNRGRLGQYF. The CDR3, as DNA: TGTGCTCAACCCCCAAAGGGTAACAGGGGGCGCTTAGGGCAGTACTTC. The full variable domain, its missing parts supplied by reference TRBV9 and TRBJ2-7, is DSGVTQTPKHLITATGQRVTLRCSPRSGDLSVYWYQQSLDQGLQFLIQYYNGEERAKGNILERFSAQQFPDLHSELNLSSLELGDSALYFCAQPPKGNRGRLGQYFGPGTRLTVT.

V is TRBV19 and J is TRBJ1-4, with 7 bases matching TRBD1. V lost 4 bases to trimming and J lost 10 bases; unmatched junction nucleotides: 12. CDR1 is LNHDA and CDR2 is SQIVND in the germline V gene (reference sequence). The CDR3 is 15 residues long. The CDR3 bases are TGTGCCAGTAGTACAAACAGGGGCGCTGATGGAAAACTGTTTTTT. This codes for CASSTNRGADGKLFF.

V usage is TRBV7-9 and J usage is TRBJ1-2; the D gene is possibly TRBD1 (6 bases). CDR3 length: 14 amino acids. Germline values: CDR1 SEHNR, CDR2 FQNEAQ (reference sequence). The germline V and J ends were trimmed by 3 bases and 4 bases, with 12 bases remaining between them. The CDR3 loop is CASSFERGGYGYTF. CDR3 bases: TGTGCCAGCAGCTTCGAGAGGGGGGGCTATGGCTACACCTTC.

CDR3 protein: CASSLSGTEIYGYTF. CDR3 in DNA: TGTGCCAGCAGTTTAAGCGGGACGGAGATCTATGGCTACACCTTC. V gene TRBV27 combines with J gene TRBJ1-2, with D possibly TRBD1 on 5 matching bases. Trimming left V 2 bases short and J 4 bases short, with 14 bases between. The germline gives CDR1 MNHEY, CDR2 SMNVEV (reference sequence). The CDR3 runs to 15 residues.

The chain joins TRBV5-1 to TRBJ1-1; the match to TRBD1 covers 7 bases. V gave up 6 bases and J gave up 0 bases; unmatched junction bases: 8. The germline V gene has CDR1 SGHRS and CDR2 YFSETQ. CDR3 size: 15 residues. The CDR3 protein is CASTPSTGVNTEAFF. CDR3 nucleotides: TGCGCCAGCACCCCCTCCACAGGGGTGAACACTGAAGCTTTCTTT.

The rearrangement joins TRBV5-8 to TRBJ1-5, with 12 bases that match TRBD1. Unmatched junction bases numbered 5, after V lost 4 bases and J lost 6 bases. This CDR3 has 15 amino acids. Per the germline V gene, CDR1 is SGHTS and CDR2 is YDEGEE. The CDR3 region is CASSGRDRGLQPQHF. The CDR3 region has the DNA TGTGCCAGCAGCGGCCGGGACAGGGGGCTTCAGCCCCAGCATTTT.

The sample holds a few counts of this clone. The gene calls are TRBV7-9 and TRBJ1-1, with D perhaps matching TRBD1 (5 bases). The CDR3 runs to 14 residues. Germline CDR1 is SEHNR and CDR2 is FQNEAQ (reference sequence). Trimming stripped 2 bases from V and 7 bases from J, with 14 bases between. CDR3 protein: CASSLPGLRDEAFF. For the CDR3, the DNA is TGTGCCAGCAGCTTACCAGGGTTAAGGGATGAAGCTTTCTTT.

This clone turned up a few times. V gene TRBV4-1 combines with J gene TRBJ2-2; tentatively, D is TRBD2 (5 bases). CDR3 length: 16 amino acids. V shed 2 bases and J shed 1 base, with 11 bases lying between them. Germline-derived CDR1 and CDR2 are MGHRA and YSYEKL. The CDR3 DNA sequence: TGCGCCAGCAGCCAAATCGGCGGGCTGAACACCGGGGAGCTGTTTTTT. Its protein is CASSQIGGLNTGELFF.

This chain joins TRBV6-5 and TRBJ2-3, with D perhaps matching TRBD1 (6 bases). The CDR3 runs 14 residues. The germline V and J ends were trimmed by 8 bases and 2 bases, with 14 bases remaining between them. Germline CDR1 and CDR2: MNHEY and SVGAGI. The CDR3 region is CASSGTLFTDTQYF. Here the CDR3 DNA reads TGTGCCAGCTCGGGGACACTCTTCACAGATACGCAGTATTTT.

The DNA for the CDR3 is TGTGCCAGCCAGGGGGCGGGTGGCTACACCTTC. It codes for CASQGAGGYTF. The chain links TRBV6-5 to TRBJ1-2, with 8 bases matching TRBD1. The V gene end was trimmed by 8 bases and the J gene end by 7 bases; junction bases not matched to a gene: 3. This CDR3 contains 11 residues. In germline, CDR1 is MNHEY, CDR2 SVGAGI.

The gene calls are TRBV9 and TRBJ2-7, with TRBD1 as a possible D gene (7 bases). Trimming pared 0 bases from V and 6 bases from J, leaving 16 bases between. Germline values: CDR1 SGDLS, CDR2 YYNGEE. The CDR3 extends over 15 amino acids. The CDR3 bases are TGTGCCAGCAGCGTAGGGACAGGCGGGGTCCCCGAGCAGTACTTC. Its translation is CASSVGTGGVPEQYF.

By frequency in the sample, this clone is medium-sized. The J gene is TRBJ1-2, the V gene TRBV5-6, with TRBD1 identical over 9 bases. The CDR3 covers 14 residues. In germline, CDR1 is SGHDT, CDR2 YYEEEE. V lost 2 bases to trimming and J lost 7 bases; unmatched junction nucleotides: 6. The CDR3 DNA reads as TGTGCCAGCAGCTTTGGGACAGGGCCAGGTGGCTACACCTTC. As protein: CASSFGTGPGGYTF.